This entry features one TCR beta chain sequence. Its specificity is unknown. The data belong to a study of Ad26.COV2.S vaccination and SARS-CoV-2 variants. The study, taken as a whole, reports: The study found higher spike-specific TCR breadth in vaccine than placebo recipients. Total T cell responses may have been underestimated by the TCR breadth and depth analyses. It was reported that spike-specific CD8+ and CD4+ T cell responses were substantially broad after vaccination. Vaccine recipients and placebo recipients showed similar non-spike TCR breadth.

Sequencing was performed with immunoSEQ multiplex PCR; in TCRdb, only in-frame clones are kept and a portion is missing. The table has roughly 140,000 clones, about nine tenths seen once; the top ten hold around 5%. Trimming stripped 8 bases from V and 3 bases from J, with 14 bases between. Per germline, CDR1 MNHEY and CDR2 SVGAGI. The CDR3 runs 14 residues. The sequence derives from a human donor who had recovered from COVID-19. Material: peripheral blood, obtained after recovery from COVID-19. V is TRBV6-5 and J is TRBJ1-5; no firm D call. The CDR3 DNA follows: TGTGCCAGCGGGTCCGATCGGACCAATCAGCCCCAGCATTTT. This codes for CASGSDRTNQPQHF.